This T cell receptor beta chain was found in a study of human T cells and chemical hapten exposure. Study-wide results and limits: The study found expanded TCRs formed significantly more large CDR3 similarity clusters than controls.

The library tagged each cDNA molecule with unique molecular identifiers. Each CDR3 protein gets one entry after TCRdb re-called the RACE reads with MiXCR. The sample holds roughly 69,000 distinct CDR3 sequences, 11% seen once. The CDR3 is 12 residues long. The germline V gene has CDR1 LGHNA and CDR2 YNFKEQ. The V and J ends lost 4 bases and 3 bases respectively, with 7 bases between them. Time point here: patch test 3, about 24 weeks after DPC sensitization. Treatment: therapeutic diphenylcyclopropenone sensitization with weekly scalp DPC. This clonotype was found many times. No antigen is known for it.

The sequence was obtained from a young woman with alopecia areata. Some clones in this sample may be carry-over from other donors' samples. Sample: whole blood, taken in connection with sensitization to the hapten diphenylcyclopropenone (DPC). J is TRBJ2-7 and V is TRBV4-2, with no clear D. The CDR3 nucleotides read TGTGCCAGCAGCCGACCGGGCTACGAGCAGTACTTC. It is translated as CASSRPGYEQYF.